This T cell receptor (beta chain) derives from a study of T cell responses to AZD1222 COVID-19 vaccine. Study-level results: Vaccine-associated CD4 TCRs spanned spike, dominant at 160-218 and 743-854. Every sample of the repertoires postdated the peak T cell response. Compared with day 0, the breadth and depth of the Spike-specific TCR repertoire rose significantly after two doses of AZD1222.

The CDR3 has 13 residues. V was shortened by 0 bases and J by 4 bases, with 7 bases between the two germline ends. The germline gives CDR1 SGDLS, CDR2 YYNGEE. Sequenced by immunoSEQ multiplex PCR; TCRdb stores in-frame clones only, minus some. The table includes approximately 140,000 clones, more than 85% detected once. Worth noting for this clone: Its antigen is still unknown.

The chain has TRBV9 and TRBJ1-1, with D unclear. This receptor was obtained from an adult who received the AZD1222 COVID-19 vaccine. The sample was peripheral blood, taken 28 days after the second AZD1222 dose. CDR3 coding DNA: TGTGCCAGCAGCGTAGACTGGGGCACTGAAGCTTTCTTT. This encodes CASSVDWGTEAFF.